Listed below are T cell receptor beta chains from one sample, sequenced in a study of T cell responses to AZD1222 COVID-19 vaccine. Data came from immunoSEQ multiplex PCR; TCRdb stores just in-frame clones and leaves some out. The table records fewer than 200,000 clones, roughly 94% of them present only once. The input for sequencing was peripheral blood, taken 28 days after the second AZD1222 dose. The receptors shown here come from an adult who received the AZD1222 COVID-19 vaccine. CDR3s leave out the opening cysteine and the closing phenylalanine or tryptophan.

j_gene,v_gene,len,CDR3aa
TRBJ1-1,TRBV18,13,ASSPMGQGNTEAF
TRBJ1-5,TRBV27,13,ASSFYGEQDQPQH
TRBJ2-3,TRBV18,11,ASSPLAADTQY
TRBJ2-5,TRBV5-6,14,ASSLIATSGGETQY
TRBJ1-1,TRBV5-1,12,ASRLGTVNTEAF
TRBJ1-2,TRBV29-1,10,SGTGGDYGYT
TRBJ1-1,TRBV27,12,ASSRDRSFTEAF
TRBJ2-1,TRBV7-2,12,ASTSSGRGNEQF
TRBJ1-2,TRBV2,14,ASSEGTTGLPYGYT
TRBJ2-5,TRBV6-6,14,ASSSPQAGGKKTQY
TRBJ1-1,TRBV27,13,ASSLGGQGNTEAF
TRBJ1-2,TRBV27,16,ASSLYPGQGARNYGYT
TRBJ1-5,TRBV28,13,ASSSYRETNQPQH
TRBJ2-5,TRBV5-1,9,ASTGQGRVY
TRBJ1-2,TRBV24-1,10,ATEDSFYGYT
TRBJ2-3,TRBV11-2,14,ASSPKQGTVTDTQY
TRBJ1-2,TRBV7-8,12,ASSLVQGKHGYT
TRBJ1-1,TRBV13,12,ASSLGDLNTEAF
TRBJ1-3,TRBV2,13,ASSDPNRSGNTIY
TRBJ1-1,TRBV19,11,ASRTQGGVEAF
TRBJ2-7,TRBV18,13,ASSTRTLDRLEQY
TRBJ2-7,TRBV3-1/TRBV3-2,13,ASTKGQASSYEQY
TRBJ2-1,TRBV28,15,ASSFAHLIGTRGEQF
TRBJ1-2,TRBV7-2,13,ASSLELRTTNGYT
TRBJ2-2,TRBV6-4,13,ASSRLAGDTGELF
TRBJ1-3,TRBV2,12,ASSRPYSGNTIY
TRBJ1-1,TRBV19,11,ASSISPTTEAF
TRBJ1-6,TRBV11-2,13,ASSSDGAYNSPLH
TRBJ2-7,TRBV10-3,12,AISESQLAGEQY
TRBJ1-5,TRBV9,13,ARSEGGGDGQPQH
TRBJ2-5,TRBV5-4,11,ASSSQDQETQY
TRBJ2-7,TRBV9,13,ASSPLMDPVYEQY
TRBJ1-1,TRBV2,12,ASSATFLTSEAF
TRBJ2-7,TRBV2,11,ASSEIIDYEQY
TRBJ1-5,TRBV11-2,11,ASSLGRSGTQH
TRBJ2-1,TRBV5-1,14,ASSLTAGTGVSEQF
TRBJ2-5,TRBV25-1,11,ASRRQGVETQY
TRBJ2-7,TRBV10-3,10,AISPAGYEQY
TRBJ2-3,TRBV7-2,13,ASSSRQGGTDTQY
TRBJ2-3,TRBV24-1,20,ATSDLGTAPRLTSSVNHTQY
TRBJ1-2,TRBV6-4,14,ASSDFPDGGGYGYT
TRBJ2-7,TRBV29-1,13,SVFGLAEAGTVQY
TRBJ2-3,TRBV4-2,12,ASSQDRGADTQY
TRBJ2-7,TRBV18,13,ASSPQGRGIGEQY
TRBJ2-1,TRBV11-3,15,ASSLGSVVGGYNEQF
TRBJ1-3,TRBV9,13,ASSVNTLSGNTIY
TRBJ1-2,TRBV30,13,AWSAAPWGDGGYT
TRBJ2-6,TRBV14,14,ASSRQLGSGANVLT
TRBJ1-5,TRBV6-5,13,ASSLRGSPNQPQH
TRBJ2-5,TRBV4-3,11,ASSQAYGETQY
TRBJ1-4,TRBV12-3/TRBV12-4,11,ASSLASNEKLF